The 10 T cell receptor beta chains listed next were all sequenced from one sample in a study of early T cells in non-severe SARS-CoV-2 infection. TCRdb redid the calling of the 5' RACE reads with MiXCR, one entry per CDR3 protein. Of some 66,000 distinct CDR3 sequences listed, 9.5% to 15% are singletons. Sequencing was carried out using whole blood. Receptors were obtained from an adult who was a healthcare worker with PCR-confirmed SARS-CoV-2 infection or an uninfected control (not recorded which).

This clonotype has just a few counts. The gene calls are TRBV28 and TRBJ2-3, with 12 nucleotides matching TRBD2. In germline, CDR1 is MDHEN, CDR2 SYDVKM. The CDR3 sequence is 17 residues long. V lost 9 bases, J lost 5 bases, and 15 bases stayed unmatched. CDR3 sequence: CASLPPGLAGSGDTQYF. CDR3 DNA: TGTGCCAGTCTCCCCCCGGGACTAGCGGGCTCCGGAGATACGCAGTATTTT.

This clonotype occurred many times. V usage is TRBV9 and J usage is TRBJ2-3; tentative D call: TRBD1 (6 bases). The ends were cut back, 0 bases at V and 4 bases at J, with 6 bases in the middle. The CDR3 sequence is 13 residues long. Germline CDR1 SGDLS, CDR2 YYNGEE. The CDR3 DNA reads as TGTGCCAGCAGCGTAGCAGGGGCAGATACGCAGTATTTT. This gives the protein CASSVAGADTQYF.

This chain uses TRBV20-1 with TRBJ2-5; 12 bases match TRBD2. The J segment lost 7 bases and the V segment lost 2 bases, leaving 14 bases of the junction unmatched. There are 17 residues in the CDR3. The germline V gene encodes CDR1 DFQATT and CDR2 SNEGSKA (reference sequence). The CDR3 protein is CSARTLAGGPVGGTQYF. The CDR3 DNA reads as TGCAGTGCTAGAACGCTAGCGGGAGGGCCGGTTGGAGGGACCCAGTACTTC.

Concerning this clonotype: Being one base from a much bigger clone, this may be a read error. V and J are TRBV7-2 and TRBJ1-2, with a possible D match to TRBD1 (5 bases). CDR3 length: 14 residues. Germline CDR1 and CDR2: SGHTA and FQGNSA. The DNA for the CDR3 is TGTGCCAGCAGCTTAGGCTATCAGGTTCGGGGCTGCACCTTC. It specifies CASSLGYQVRGCTF.

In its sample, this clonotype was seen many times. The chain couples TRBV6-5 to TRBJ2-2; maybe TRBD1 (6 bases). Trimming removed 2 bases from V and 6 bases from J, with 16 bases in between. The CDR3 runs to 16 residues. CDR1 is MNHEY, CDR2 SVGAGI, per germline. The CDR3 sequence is CASSYHGQPVSGELFF. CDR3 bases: TGTGCCAGCAGTTACCATGGACAGCCAGTTTCCGGGGAGCTGTTTTTT.

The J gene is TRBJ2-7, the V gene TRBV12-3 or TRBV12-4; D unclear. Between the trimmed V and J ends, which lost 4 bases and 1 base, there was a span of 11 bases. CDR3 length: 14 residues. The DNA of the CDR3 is TGTGCCAGCAGTTCCCGGGCAGAATCCTACGAGCAGTACTTC. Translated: CASSSRAESYEQYF.

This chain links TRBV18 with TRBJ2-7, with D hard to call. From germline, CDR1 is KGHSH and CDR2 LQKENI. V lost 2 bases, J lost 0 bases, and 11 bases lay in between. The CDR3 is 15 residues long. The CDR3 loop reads CASSPSVQNSYEQYF. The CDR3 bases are TGTGCCAGCTCACCATCGGTACAGAACTCCTACGAGCAGTACTTC.

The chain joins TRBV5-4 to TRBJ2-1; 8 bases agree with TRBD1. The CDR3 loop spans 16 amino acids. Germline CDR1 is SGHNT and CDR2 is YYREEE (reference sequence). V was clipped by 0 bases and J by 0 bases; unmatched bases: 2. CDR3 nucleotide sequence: TGTGCCAGCAGCTTGGGCGGGACAGGCTCCTACAATGAGCAGTTCTTC. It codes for CASSLGGTGSYNEQFF. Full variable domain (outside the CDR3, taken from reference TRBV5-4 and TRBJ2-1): ETGVTQSPTHLIKTRGQQVTLRCSSQSGHNTVSWYQQALGQGPQFIFQYYREEENGRGNFPPRFSGLQFPNYSSELNVNALELDDSALYLCASSLGGTGSYNEQFFGPGTRLTVL.

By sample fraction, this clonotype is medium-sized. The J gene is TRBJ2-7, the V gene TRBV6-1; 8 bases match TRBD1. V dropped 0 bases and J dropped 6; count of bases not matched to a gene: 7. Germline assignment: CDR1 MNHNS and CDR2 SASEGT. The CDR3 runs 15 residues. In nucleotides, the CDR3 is TGTGCCAGCAGTGAAGCGGTGGACAGGGACTTCGAGCAGTACTTC. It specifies CASSEAVDRDFEQYF.

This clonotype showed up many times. CDR3 residues: CASTLDPRLNTEAFF. DNA for the CDR3: TGTGCCAGCACCCTAGACCCTAGACTGAACACTGAAGCTTTCTTT. The V gene is TRBV7-8, the J gene TRBJ1-1; D uncertain. Per the germline V gene, CDR1 is SGHVS and CDR2 is FQNEAQ. Trimming took 7 bases from V and 0 from J, leaving 15 bases between them. This CDR3 is built from 15 residues.